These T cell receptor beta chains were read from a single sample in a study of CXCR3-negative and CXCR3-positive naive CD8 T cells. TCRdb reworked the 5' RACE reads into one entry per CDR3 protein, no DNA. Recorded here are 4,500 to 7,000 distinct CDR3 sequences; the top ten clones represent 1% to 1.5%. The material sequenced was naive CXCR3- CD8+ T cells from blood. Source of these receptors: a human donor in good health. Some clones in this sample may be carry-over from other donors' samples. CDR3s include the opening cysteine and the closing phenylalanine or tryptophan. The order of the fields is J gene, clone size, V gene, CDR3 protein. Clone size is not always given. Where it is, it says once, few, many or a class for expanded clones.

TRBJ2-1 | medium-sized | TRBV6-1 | CASRDSGSPRNEQFF
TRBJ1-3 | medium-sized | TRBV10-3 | CAVRTGSSGNTIYF
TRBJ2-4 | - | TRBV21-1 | CASSGPGRRLAKNIQYF
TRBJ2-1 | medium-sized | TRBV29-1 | CSGHRGTSGLGEQFF
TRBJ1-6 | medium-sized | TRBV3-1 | CASSLGGGSPLHF
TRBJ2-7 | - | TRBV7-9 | CASSRTGGYEQYF
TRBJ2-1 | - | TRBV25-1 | CASSPKTALLYNEQFF
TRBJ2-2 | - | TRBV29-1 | CSVPGLAPAELFF
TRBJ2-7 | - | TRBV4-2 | CASSQGLAGAYYEQYF
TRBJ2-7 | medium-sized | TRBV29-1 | CSVIAFVEGLSRDSLSYEQYF
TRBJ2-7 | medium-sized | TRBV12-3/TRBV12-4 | CASSPGYYEQYF
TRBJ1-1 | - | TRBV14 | CASSQKVNTEAVF
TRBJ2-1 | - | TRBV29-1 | CSVEVPHGTREQFF
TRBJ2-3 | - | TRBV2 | CASSERTGRTDTQYF
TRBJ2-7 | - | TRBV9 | CASSTTGTSSSYEQYF
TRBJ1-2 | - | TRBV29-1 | CSVPTGEGGYTF
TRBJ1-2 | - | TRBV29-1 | CSVDEGMGYGYTF
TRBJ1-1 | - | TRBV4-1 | CASRPGPLDPNTEAFF
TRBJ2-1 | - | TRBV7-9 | CASSSQREINEQFF
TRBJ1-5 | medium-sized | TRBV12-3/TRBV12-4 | CASSLVGAYSNQPQHF
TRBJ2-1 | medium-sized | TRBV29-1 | CSTAGGSYNEQFF
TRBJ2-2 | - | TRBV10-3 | CAISEVWRETTGELFF
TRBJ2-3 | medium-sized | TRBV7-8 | CASSPYTLAGEVDTQYF
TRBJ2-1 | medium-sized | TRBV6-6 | CASLAGSNEQFF
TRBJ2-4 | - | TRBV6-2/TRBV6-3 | CASSYSPTGQGAKNIQYF
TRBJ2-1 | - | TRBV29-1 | CSVDDRYNEQFF
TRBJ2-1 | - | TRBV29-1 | CSVPGGGGDNEQFF
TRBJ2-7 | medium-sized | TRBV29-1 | CSAEDMSSYEQYF
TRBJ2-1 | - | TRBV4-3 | CASSHPLEGSSYNEQFF
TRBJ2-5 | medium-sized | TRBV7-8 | CASSLPGTGGEEETQYF
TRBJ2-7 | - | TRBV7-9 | CASSLAVPPSSYEQYF
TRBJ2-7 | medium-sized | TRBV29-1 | CSVGFLSYEQYF
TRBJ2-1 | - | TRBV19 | CATYGNGLADYNEQFF
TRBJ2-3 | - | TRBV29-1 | CSVRGPGITDTQYF
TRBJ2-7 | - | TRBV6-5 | CASSPVQSSYEQYF
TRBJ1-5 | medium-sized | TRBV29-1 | CSVSSQDNQPQHF